A selection of T cell receptor beta chains follows, all from one sample in a study of beta chain features in type 1 diabetes. The data were produced by immunoSEQ multiplex PCR, yet TCRdb's version contains in-frame clones alone and is incomplete. The data contain 250,000 to 350,000 clones, 13% to 15% of them singletons. The sequencing sample was made of naive CD4+ T cells from blood. The origin of the receptors is a man aged 25 to 40 with type 1 diabetes. CDR3s include the opening cysteine and the closing phenylalanine or tryptophan. A D gene is named only where the DNA matches it firmly. Clone size, where shown, is once, few, many, or a class for clones that have expanded.

d_call | j_call | v_call | clone_size | cdr3_aa | cdr3_nt
. | TRBJ2-4 | TRBV2 | . | CASSDKVGGTTQYF | TGTGCCAGCAGTGATAAAGTTGGAGGAACCACTCAGTACTTC
. | TRBJ1-5 | TRBV2 | few | CASSDRESNQPQHF | TGTGCCAGCAGTGACAGGGAATCGAATCAGCCCCAGCATTTT
. | TRBJ1-5 | TRBV5-1 | few | CASSLGTSNQPQHF | TGCGCCAGCAGCCTCGGGACAAGCAATCAGCCCCAGCATTTT
TRBD2 | TRBJ2-7 | TRBV7-2 | few | CASSLSGSYEQYF | TGTGCCAGCAGCCTCAGCGGGAGCTACGAGCAGTACTTC
. | TRBJ2-7 | TRBV4-3 | few | CASSQDVYYEQYF | TGCGCCAGCAGCCAAGACGTGTACTACGAGCAGTACTTC
TRBD1 | TRBJ1-5 | TRBV7-2 | few | CASSLGQGDQPQHF | TGTGCCAGCAGCTTAGGACAGGGTGATCAGCCCCAGCATTTT
TRBD2 | TRBJ2-2 | TRBV5-6 | . | CASSSWIRTSGAQGELFF | TGTGCCAGCAGCTCTTGGATCCGGACTAGCGGGGCTCAGGGGGAGCTGTTTTTT
TRBD2 | TRBJ2-7 | TRBV7-3 | . | CASSLGLAGDYEQYF | TGTGCCAGCAGCCTGGGACTAGCGGGAGACTACGAGCAGTACTTC
. | TRBJ1-1 | TRBV28 | few | CASFNRTRTEAFF | TGTGCCAGCTTTAACAGGACCCGCACTGAAGCTTTCTTT
. | TRBJ2-3 | TRBV4-1 | . | CASSQAGTSTADTQYF | TGCGCCAGCAGCCAGGCCGGGACTTCAACTGCAGATACGCAGTATTTT
TRBD1 | TRBJ1-5 | TRBV28 | few | CASSPGQGADNSNQPQHF | TGTGCCAGCAGTCCGGGACAGGGGGCTGATAATAGCAATCAGCCCCAGCATTTT
. | TRBJ1-5 | TRBV4-2 | few | CASSTDTQPQHF | TGTGCCAGCAGCACGGACACTCAGCCCCAGCATTTT
. | TRBJ2-7 | TRBV11-2 | . | CASSRPRNREFYEQYF | TGTGCCAGCAGCCGACCGCGGAACAGGGAATTCTACGAGCAGTACTTC
. | TRBJ2-7 | TRBV10-3 | few | CAIGASSYEQYF | TGTGCCATCGGGGCCTCCTCCTACGAGCAGTACTTC
TRBD2 | TRBJ2-1 | TRBV11-2 | . | CAGGGRPGNEQFF | TGTGCCGGGGGCGGGAGGCCGGGGAATGAGCAGTTCTTC
. | TRBJ2-6 | TRBV7-9 | . | CASSLARGTGANVLTF | TGTGCCAGCAGCTTAGCGAGAGGGACTGGGGCCAACGTCCTGACTTTC
TRBD1 | TRBJ2-7 | TRBV18 | few | CASSPGTGGTYEQYF | TGTGCCAGCTCACCCGGGACAGGGGGCACCTACGAGCAGTACTTC
. | TRBJ2-5 | TRBV21-1 | few | CASSGLAGETQYF | TGTGCCAGCAGCGGGCTAGCGGGAGAGACCCAGTACTTC
. | TRBJ2-1 | TRBV9 | . | CASSTPGLGESEQFF | TGTGCCAGCAGCACTCCGGGACTGGGGGAGAGTGAGCAGTTCTTC
TRBD2 | TRBJ2-3 | TRBV6-6 | few | CASSYWGGRSSDTQYF | TGTGCCAGCAGTTACTGGGGCGGGAGAAGCTCAGATACGCAGTATTTT
TRBD2 | TRBJ2-4 | TRBV29-1 | many | CSVVGPGGNIQYF | TGCAGCGTTGTTGGGCCCGGGGGGAACATTCAGTACTTC
TRBD2 | TRBJ2-1 | TRBV5-1 | . | CASSFLPLAGAGYNEQFF | TGCGCCAGCAGCTTTCTCCCCCTAGCGGGAGCAGGTTACAATGAGCAGTTCTTC
. | TRBJ1-1 | TRBV5-6 | few | CASSLDRDTEAFF | TGTGCCAGCAGCTTGGACAGAGACACTGAAGCTTTCTTT
. | TRBJ2-2 | TRBV2 | . | CASSAQTNTGELFF | TGTGCCAGCAGTGCCCAGACAAACACCGGGGAGCTGTTTTTT
. | TRBJ2-7 | TRBV15 | few | CATSRDRTEQYF | TGTGCCACCAGCAGAGATAGGACAGAGCAGTACTTC
. | TRBJ2-2 | TRBV5-1 | few | CASSSEGRVGELFF | TGCGCCAGCAGCTCGGAGGGCCGGGTCGGGGAGCTGTTTTTT
. | TRBJ1-2 | TRBV15 | . | CATSRGAGWVYGYTF | TGTGCCACCAGCAGAGGGGCAGGGTGGGTCTATGGCTACACCTTC
. | TRBJ2-7 | TRBV9 | few | CASSVGGGNYEQYF | TGTGCCAGCAGCGTAGGCGGAGGAAACTACGAGCAGTACTTC
. | TRBJ2-7 | TRBV29-1 | few | CSARNMGAEQYF | TGCAGCGCCCGTAATATGGGCGCCGAGCAGTACTTC
. | TRBJ1-2 | TRBV18 | few | CASSPTTRVNYGYTF | TGTGCCAGCTCACCTACCACACGGGTTAACTATGGCTACACCTTC
. | TRBJ2-7 | TRBV20-1 | . | CSGTRLYEQYF | TGCAGTGGAACTAGACTCTACGAGCAGTACTTC
. | TRBJ2-7 | TRBV28 | . | CASRAGPARNEQYF | TGTGCCAGCAGGGCAGGGCCGGCTAGAAACGAGCAGTACTTC
TRBD1 | TRBJ1-2 | TRBV28 | . | CASREGQTYGYTF | TGTGCCAGCAGGGAGGGACAGACCTATGGCTACACCTTC
TRBD2 | TRBJ2-7 | TRBV7-2 | . | CASSLAGGRRGEEQYF | TGTGCCAGCAGCTTAGCGGGAGGGCGCCGGGGCGAGGAGCAGTACTTC
TRBD2 | TRBJ2-1 | TRBV5-4 | . | CASSFVRGDRNEQFF | TGTGCCAGCAGCTTCGTGCGGGGGGATCGCAATGAGCAGTTCTTC
. | TRBJ2-7 | TRBV6-6 | . | CASSTGRYEQYF | TGTGCCAGCAGCACGGGTCGTTACGAGCAGTACTTC
. | TRBJ2-1 | TRBV18 | . | CASSPTRNEQFF | TGTGCCAGCTCGCCCACTAGAAATGAGCAGTTCTTC
TRBD1 | TRBJ1-1 | TRBV2 | few | CASSVNRGTEAFF | TGTGCCAGCAGTGTTAACAGGGGAACTGAAGCTTTCTTT
TRBD2 | TRBJ2-7 | TRBV15 | few | CATSRDLAGLYEQYF | TGTGCCACCAGCAGAGACCTAGCGGGCCTCTACGAGCAGTACTTC
TRBD2 | TRBJ2-3 | TRBV5-4 | . | CASSVRLAGLTDTQYF | TGTGCCAGCAGCGTACGACTAGCGGGACTCACAGATACGCAGTATTTT
. | TRBJ2-7 | TRBV19 | few | CASSIGEPYEQYF | TGTGCCAGTAGTATCGGGGAGCCCTACGAGCAGTACTTC
TRBD1 | TRBJ2-3 | TRBV4-2 | . | CASSDRGDTDTQYF | TGTGCCAGCAGCGACAGGGGCGACACAGATACGCAGTATTTT
TRBD2 | TRBJ2-3 | TRBV7-2 | few | CASSSIKTSGLFTDTQYF | TGTGCCAGCAGCTCGATCAAGACTAGCGGGTTATTCACAGATACGCAGTATTTT
. | TRBJ1-2 | TRBV30 | . | CAWGRGARGYTF | TGTGCCTGGGGGCGGGGGGCCCGGGGCTACACCTTC
. | TRBJ2-1 | TRBV28 | . | CASSSLIAALYNEQFF | TGTGCCAGCAGTTCCCTTATAGCGGCCCTCTACAATGAGCAGTTCTTC
. | TRBJ2-1 | TRBV2 | few | CASILKGDSIHEQFF | TGTGCCAGCATTCTAAAGGGGGATAGTATTCATGAGCAGTTCTTC
TRBD2 | TRBJ2-7 | TRBV7-3 | . | CASSSTSGSYEQYF | TGTGCCAGCAGCTCCACTAGCGGGTCCTACGAGCAGTACTTC
TRBD1 | TRBJ1-5 | TRBV9 | . | CASSEGTGGQPQHF | TGTGCCAGCAGCGAGGGGACAGGTGGTCAGCCCCAGCATTTT
TRBD2 | TRBJ2-1 | TRBV14 | . | CASSLLGLASNEQFF | TGTGCCAGCAGCCTCCTGGGACTAGCGTCGAATGAGCAGTTCTTC
TRBD1 | TRBJ1-5 | TRBV10-3 | . | CAISETGTGSVAQHF | TGTGCCATCAGTGAGACCGGGACAGGGTCGGTAGCCCAGCATTTT
TRBD2 | TRBJ2-7 | TRBV7-2 | few | CASSLGLAGGREQYF | TGTGCCAGCAGCTTGGGACTAGCGGGAGGCCGCGAACAGTACTTC